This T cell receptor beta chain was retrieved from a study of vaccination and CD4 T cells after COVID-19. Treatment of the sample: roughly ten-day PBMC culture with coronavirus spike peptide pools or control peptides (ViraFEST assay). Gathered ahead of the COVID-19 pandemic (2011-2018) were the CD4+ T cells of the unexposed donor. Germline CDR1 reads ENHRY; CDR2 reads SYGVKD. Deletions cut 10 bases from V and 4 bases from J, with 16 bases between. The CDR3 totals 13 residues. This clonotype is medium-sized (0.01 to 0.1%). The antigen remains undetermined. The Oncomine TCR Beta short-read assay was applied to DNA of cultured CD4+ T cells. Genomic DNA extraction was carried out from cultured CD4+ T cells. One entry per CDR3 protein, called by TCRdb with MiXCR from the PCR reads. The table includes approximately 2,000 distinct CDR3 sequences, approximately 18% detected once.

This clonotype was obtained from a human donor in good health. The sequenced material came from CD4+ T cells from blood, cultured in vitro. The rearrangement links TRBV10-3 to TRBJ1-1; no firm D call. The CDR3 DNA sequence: TGTGCCAAGTCCCTGGAGGGTGTCACTGAAGCTTTCTTT. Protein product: CAKSLEGVTEAFF.